This T cell receptor (beta chain) emerged from a study of identical twins. CDR3 length: 15 amino acids. From germline, CDR1 is DFQATT and CDR2 SNEGSKA (reference sequence). Trimming removed 3 bases at V and 0 bases at J, with 12 bases between. TCRdb called the 5' RACE reads again in MiXCR, with one record for every CDR3 protein. The sample has around 490,000 distinct CDR3 sequences, roughly an eighth seen once. Another study also made use of these data, one on yellow fever vaccine responses in identical twins.

The TCR originated in a woman under 30 in good health. Sequenced input: CD4+ T cells sorted from blood. The chain couples TRBV20-1 to TRBJ2-1; a weak D match, TRBD2 (5 bases). The CDR3 DNA follows: TGCAGTGCTAGTGGAGGTCGGGGCTCCTACAATGAGCAGTTCTTC. It specifies CSASGGRGSYNEQFF.